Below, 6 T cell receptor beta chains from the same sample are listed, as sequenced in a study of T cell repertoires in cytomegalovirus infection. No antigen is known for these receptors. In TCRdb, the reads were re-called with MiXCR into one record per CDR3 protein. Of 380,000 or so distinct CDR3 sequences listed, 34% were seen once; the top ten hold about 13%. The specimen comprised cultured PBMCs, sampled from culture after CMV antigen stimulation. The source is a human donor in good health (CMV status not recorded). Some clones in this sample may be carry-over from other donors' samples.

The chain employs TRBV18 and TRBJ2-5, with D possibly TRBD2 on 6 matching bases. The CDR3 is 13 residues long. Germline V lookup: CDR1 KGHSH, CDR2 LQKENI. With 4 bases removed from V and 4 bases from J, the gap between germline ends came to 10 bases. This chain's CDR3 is CASSQLARETQYF. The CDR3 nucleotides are TGTGCCAGCTCACAACTAGCTCGAGAGACCCAGTACTTC.

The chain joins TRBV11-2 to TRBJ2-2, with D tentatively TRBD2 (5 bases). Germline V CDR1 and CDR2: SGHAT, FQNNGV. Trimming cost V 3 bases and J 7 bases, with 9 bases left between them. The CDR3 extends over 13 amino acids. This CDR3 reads CASSFVEGGELFF. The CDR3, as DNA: TGTGCCAGCAGCTTCGTCGAGGGCGGGGAGCTGTTTTTT. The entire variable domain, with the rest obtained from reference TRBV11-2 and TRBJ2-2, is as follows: EAGVAQSPRYKIIEKRQSVAFWCNPISGHATLYWYQQILGQGPKLLIQFQNNGVVDDSQLPKDRFSAERLKGVDSTLKIQPAKLEDSAVYLCASSFVEGGELFFGEGSRLTVL.

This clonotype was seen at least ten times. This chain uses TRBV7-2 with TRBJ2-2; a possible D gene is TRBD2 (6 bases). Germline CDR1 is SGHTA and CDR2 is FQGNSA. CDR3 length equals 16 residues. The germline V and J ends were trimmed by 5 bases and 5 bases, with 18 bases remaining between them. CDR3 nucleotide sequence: TGTGCCAGCAGCCCGGCGCCAAGCGGGTGGACCGGGGAGCTGTTTTTT. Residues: CASSPAPSGWTGELFF.

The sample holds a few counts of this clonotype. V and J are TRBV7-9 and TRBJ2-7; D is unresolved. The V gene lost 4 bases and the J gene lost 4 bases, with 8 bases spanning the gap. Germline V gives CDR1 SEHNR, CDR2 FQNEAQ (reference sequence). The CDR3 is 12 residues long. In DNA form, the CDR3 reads TGTGCCAGCAGCTCTAACTTTTACGAGCAGTACTTC. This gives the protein CASSSNFYEQYF.

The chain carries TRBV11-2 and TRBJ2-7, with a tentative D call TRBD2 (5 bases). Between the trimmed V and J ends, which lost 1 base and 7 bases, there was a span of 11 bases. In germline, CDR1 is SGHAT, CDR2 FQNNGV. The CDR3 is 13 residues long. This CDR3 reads CASSLVLGGEQYV. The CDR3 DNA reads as TGTGCCAGCAGCTTAGTCCTGGGCGGGGAGCAGTACGTC.

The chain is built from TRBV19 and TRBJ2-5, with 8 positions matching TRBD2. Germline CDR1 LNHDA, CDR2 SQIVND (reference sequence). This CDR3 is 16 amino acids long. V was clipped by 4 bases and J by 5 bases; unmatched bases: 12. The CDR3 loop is CASSTIHSLAGETQYF. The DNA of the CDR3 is TGTGCCAGTAGTACTATCCACTCATTAGCGGGGGAGACCCAGTACTTC.